This passage covers 20 T cell receptor beta chains from one sample sequenced in a study of blood T cell repertoires in COVID-19 (dated by TCRdb to the early 2020s). Libraries were prepared through the immunoSEQ multiplex PCR assay. The source is immuneACCESS, and TCRdb retained only in-frame sequences with V and J called. Part of the clones is not carried over; for the studies checked, unresolved V genes explain less than half of this, and the remainder is unexplained. The sample table lists around 60,000 clones, approximately 92% of them with a count of one. The ten biggest clones cover under 20% of the sample. Sequenced sample: peripheral blood. The receptors originated from a woman aged 60-75 years with COVID-19, enrolled during active disease.

The gene calls are TRBV5-1 and TRBJ2-1; 10 positions agree with TRBD2. CDR3 length equals 18 residues. V lost 0 bases to trimming and J lost 8 bases; unmatched junction nucleotides: 14. The germline V gene has CDR1 SGHRS and CDR2 YFSETQ. Written as DNA, the CDR3 is TGCGCCAGCAGCTTGGGGTCTAGCGGGAGAGCCGCGCGGGATGAGCAGTTCTTC. It yields the protein CASSLGSSGRAARDEQFF.

This clone was counted between two and nine times. The chain joins TRBV27 to TRBJ2-7; D gene ambiguous. Trimming shortened V by 2 bases and J by 3 bases, and 14 bases separated the two germline ends. Germline loops: CDR1 MNHEY, CDR2 SMNVEV (reference sequence). CDR3 length equals 15 residues. The CDR3 DNA is TGTGCCAGCAGTTTACGGGTAGCAGATAACTACGAGCAGTACTTC. Translating gives CASSLRVADNYEQYF.

The genes are TRBV29-1 and TRBJ1-5, with a tentative D call TRBD1 (5 bases). V shed 5 bases and J shed 2 bases, with 10 bases lying between them. Germline V CDR1 and CDR2: SQVTM, ANQGSEA. CDR3 size: 13 residues. DNA for the CDR3: TGCAGCGTTTCTGGAGGGGGCAATCAGCCCCAGCATTTT. It is translated as CSVSGGGNQPQHF.

The chain is built from TRBV7-2 and TRBJ2-4, with 11 bases lining up with TRBD2. The CDR3 has 15 residues. Per the germline V gene, CDR1 is SGHTA and CDR2 is FQGNSA. Unmatched junction bases numbered 8, after V lost 4 bases and J lost 9 bases. The DNA of the CDR3 is TGTGCCAGCAGCTCCTCTAGCGGGAGGTTGGGCATTCAGTACTTC. Encoded protein: CASSSSSGRLGIQYF.

The CDR3 DNA follows: TGTGCCAGCAGTCACATTCAGGAGCAGTTCTTC. Its translation is CASSHIQEQFF. V and J are TRBV6-2 or TRBV6-3 and TRBJ2-1; no clear D gene. The CDR3 extends over 11 amino acids. Trimming left V 5 bases short and J 10 bases short, with 9 bases between. Germline V lookup: CDR1 MNHEY, CDR2 SVGEGT.

This chain joins TRBV29-1 and TRBJ1-1; D perhaps matches TRBD1 (6 bases). The CDR3 covers 12 residues. Germline V CDR1 and CDR2: SQVTM, ANQGSEA. Trimming removed 1 base at V and 10 bases at J, with 13 bases between. The DNA of the CDR3 is TGCAGCGTTGAAGCAGGGGCGTTGGTAGCTTTCTTT. Its protein product is CSVEAGALVAFF.

In DNA, the CDR3 is TGTGCCAGCAGTTTCTCGGGGGACTATGGCTACACCTTC. Translation: CASSFSGDYGYTF. This chain uses TRBV27 with TRBJ1-2, with a possible D match to TRBD1 (5 bases). The germline gives CDR1 MNHEY, CDR2 SMNVEV (reference sequence). V lost 3 bases, J lost 3 bases, and 8 bases lay in between. The CDR3 consists of 13 residues.

The rearrangement uses TRBV24-1 and TRBJ2-5, with TRBD2 matching over 8 bases. The V and J ends lost 3 bases and 7 bases, in that order; junction bases with no gene match: 9. CDR3 size: 15 residues. Per germline, CDR1 KGHDR and CDR2 SFDVKD. The CDR3 reads CATSDAGLDSGTQYF. The CDR3 DNA is TGTGCCACCAGTGATGCGGGACTAGACTCGGGGACCCAGTACTTC.

The genes are TRBV7-9 and TRBJ2-4; 9 bases match TRBD1. The junction had 7 bases not matched to a gene; V was cut back by 5 bases and J by 2 bases. Germline V gene data show CDR1 as SEHNR and CDR2 as FQNEAQ (reference sequence). The CDR3 length is 16 residues. The CDR3, as DNA: TGTGCCAGCAGCGGGGACAGGGCGATGACCAAAAACATTCAGTACTTC. Translated, it gives CASSGDRAMTKNIQYF.

This clone was observed once. The V gene is TRBV3-1 (or the pseudogene TRBV3-2), the J gene TRBJ1-5, with 11 bases that match TRBD1. J was trimmed by 0 bases and V by 0 bases; bases with no gene match: 19. Germline CDR1 is LGHDT and CDR2 is YNNKEL (reference sequence). The CDR3 sequence is 23 residues long. CDR3 sequence (DNA): TGTGCCAGCAGCCAAGAAGGGACCGAAACTTTAGGGGGACAGGGGGGTAGCAATCAGCCCCAGCATTTT. Translation: CASSQEGTETLGGQGGSNQPQHF.

This clone was picked up one time. The rearrangement joins TRBV30 to TRBJ1-3, with 9 bases aligning to TRBD1. The trim removed 1 base at V and 2 bases at J, leaving 6 bases unmatched. CDR1 GTSNPN and CDR2 SVGIG come from the germline V gene (reference sequence). This CDR3 is built from 16 residues. CDR3 bases: TGTGCCTGGAGTGGGGGGACAGGGAGAACTGGAAACACCATATATTTT. It translates to CAWSGGTGRTGNTIYF.

This chain connects TRBV19 to TRBJ2-3, with TRBD2 matching over 9 bases. The J segment lost 0 bases and the V segment lost 6 bases, leaving 4 bases of the junction unmatched. The germline V gene encodes CDR1 LNHDA and CDR2 SQIVND (reference sequence). The CDR3 extends over 15 amino acids. The CDR3 DNA reads as TGTGCCAGTAGGCGGGAGGGCCTGAGCACAGATACGCAGTATTTT. It encodes CASRREGLSTDTQYF.

This chain uses TRBV10-3 with TRBJ2-7; 9 nucleotides line up with TRBD1. The CDR3 extends over 12 amino acids. Per the germline V gene, CDR1 is ENHRY and CDR2 is SYGVKD. V lost 4 bases to trimming and J lost 7 bases; unmatched junction nucleotides: 2. This chain's CDR3 is CAISVGQGEQYF. The CDR3 bases are TGTGCCATCAGTGTGGGACAGGGAGAGCAGTACTTC.

The sample holds one count of this clone. This chain connects TRBV30 to TRBJ1-6; D may be TRBD1 (5 bases). This CDR3 region has 14 residues. From germline, CDR1 is GTSNPN and CDR2 SVGIG (reference sequence). The V end was cut by 3 bases, the J end by 7 bases, with 13 bases between. The CDR3 bases are TGTGCCTGGAGGGGGGACTGGCCGAATTCACCCCTCCACTTT. As protein: CAWRGDWPNSPLHF. Complete variable domain (other parts from reference TRBV30 and TRBJ1-6): SQTIHQWPATLVQPVGSPLSLECTVEGTSNPNLYWYRQAAGRGLQLLFYSVGIGQISSEVPQNLSASRPQDRQFILSSKKLLLSDSGFYLCAWRGDWPNSPLHFGNGTRLTVT.

The V gene is TRBV9, the J gene TRBJ2-5; unclear D gene. The CDR3 has 17 amino acids. Deletions cut 0 bases from V and 2 bases from J, with 17 bases between. Per the germline V gene, CDR1 is SGDLS and CDR2 is YYNGEE. CDR3 bases: TGTGCCAGCAGCGTAGCCCCCTATGGTAGTGGTCAAGAGACCCAGTACTTC. Protein: CASSVAPYGSGQETQYF.

The CDR3 loop is CASSLSTTRTTGNTIYF. Written as DNA, the CDR3 is TGTGCCAGCAGCTTATCCACGACAAGAACGACTGGAAACACCATATATTTT. The V call is TRBV7-6, the J call TRBJ1-3; D not resolved. Trimming removed 2 bases at V and 2 bases at J, with 16 bases between. Germline loops: CDR1 SGHVS, CDR2 FNYEAQ. This CDR3 spans 17 amino acids.

The chain uses TRBV13 and TRBJ2-7, with TRBD2 matching over 13 bases. The CDR3 totals 18 residues. Germline V gene lookup returns CDR1 PRHDT and CDR2 FYEKMQ (reference sequence). Trimming took 1 base from V and 2 from J; bases not matched to a gene: 8. The CDR3 nucleotides read TGTGCCAGCAGCTTAGAACTAGCGGGAGGGCCTGGGACCTACGAGCAGTACTTC. Its translation is CASSLELAGGPGTYEQYF. The full variable domain, its missing parts supplied by reference TRBV13 and TRBJ2-7, is AAGVIQSPRHLIKEKRETATLKCYPIPRHDTVYWYQQGPGQDPQFLISFYEKMQSDKGSIPDRFSAQQFSDYHSELNMSSLELGDSALYFCASSLELAGGPGTYEQYFGPGTRLTVT.

The J gene is TRBJ1-5, the V gene TRBV7-3; D may be TRBD1 (6 bases). Trimming pared 3 bases from V and 2 bases from J, leaving 8 bases between. CDR3 size: 14 residues. Germline CDR1 reads SGHTA; CDR2 reads FQGTGA. The CDR3 DNA reads TGTGCCAGCAGCTTCAGGGGCTGCAATCAGCCCCAGCATTTT. Its protein is CASSFRGCNQPQHF.

The chain links TRBV6-6 to TRBJ1-5, with 11 bases matching TRBD1. This CDR3 region has 14 residues. Germline trimming cut 6 bases from V and 4 bases from J; bases unmatched to any gene: 2. Germline V gene sequence: CDR1 MNHNY, CDR2 SVGAGI (reference sequence). CDR3 sequence: CASSGQGANQPQHF. The CDR3 DNA sequence: TGTGCCAGCAGCGGACAGGGGGCGAATCAGCCCCAGCATTTT.

The chain couples TRBV19 to TRBJ2-7, with 11 bases that match TRBD1. This CDR3 comprises 15 residues. Losses at the gene ends were 8 bases for V and 3 bases for J; bases not matched to a gene: 9. CDR1 is LNHDA and CDR2 is SQIVND in the germline V gene (reference sequence). CDR3 DNA: TGTGCCAGTGGCCCACGGACAGGGGGCTTCTACGAGCAGTACTTC. Its translation: CASGPRTGGFYEQYF.